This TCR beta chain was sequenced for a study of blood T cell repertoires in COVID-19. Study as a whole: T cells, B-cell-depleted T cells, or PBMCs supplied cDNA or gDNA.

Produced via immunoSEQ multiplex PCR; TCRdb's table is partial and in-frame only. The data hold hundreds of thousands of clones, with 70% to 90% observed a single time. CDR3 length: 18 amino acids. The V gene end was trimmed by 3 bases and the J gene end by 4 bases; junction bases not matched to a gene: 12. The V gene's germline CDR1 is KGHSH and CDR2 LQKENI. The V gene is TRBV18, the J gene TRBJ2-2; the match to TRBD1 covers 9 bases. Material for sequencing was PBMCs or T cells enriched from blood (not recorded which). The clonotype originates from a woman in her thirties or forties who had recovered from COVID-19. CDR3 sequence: CASSPSARGQGSTGELFF. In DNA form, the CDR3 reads TGTGCCAGCTCACCCTCGGCCCGAGGACAGGGGAGCACCGGGGAGCTGTTTTTT.